This T cell receptor beta chain derives from a study of blood T cell repertoires in COVID-19. This clone was recorded once. TCRdb's copy holds only in-frame clones and misses some; the assay was immunoSEQ multiplex PCR. The sample records approximately 340,000 clones, approximately 93% being singletons. The CDR3 contains 19 residues. V lost 4 bases and J lost 4; bases outside the gene matches: 12. Germline-derived CDR1 and CDR2 are SGHNT and YYREEE (reference sequence). Sequencing was carried out using PBMCs or T cells enriched from blood (not recorded which). This sequence joins TRBV5-4 and TRBJ2-2; 14 nucleotides match TRBD2. This receptor was identified in a woman aged 40 to 50 who had been exposed to COVID-19. The CDR3 sequence is CASSPGLAGGPKITGELFF. CDR3 sequence (DNA): TGTGCCAGCAGCCCCGGACTAGCGGGGGGACCGAAGATCACCGGGGAGCTGTTTTTT.